This entry is about one T cell receptor (beta chain). The method was immunoSEQ multiplex PCR; TCRdb's version includes in-frame clones alone and lacks a portion of them. The sample carries about 94,000 clones, about 80% recorded once. The source of the sample is a study of blood T cell repertoires in COVID-19. Study-wide context: Samples of COVID-19 (acute and convalescent) were obtained from the United States, Italy and Spain. PBMCs, B-cell-depleted T cells, or T cells provided the cDNA or gDNA that made up the material.

CDR1 is SGHDT, CDR2 YYEEEE, per germline. V lost 4 bases and J 4 bases, leaving 11 bases between the germline ends. This CDR3 is built from 13 residues. The genes are TRBV5-6 and TRBJ1-2; D is perhaps TRBD1 (5 bases). The sequence was obtained from a man aged 55 to 70 with acute or convalescent COVID-19. The sample comprised peripheral blood. CDR3 residues: CASSPVGAYGYTF. The CDR3 DNA is TGTGCCAGCAGCCCAGTAGGGGCCTATGGCTACACCTTC.